This T cell receptor (beta chain) was identified in a study of T cells in Graves' hyperthyroidism and ophthalmopathy. This clonotype has only a few counts. Its antigen is as yet unknown. Orbital computed tomography and thyroid ultrasound, together with serum TRAb and thyroxine and clinical symptoms, were used for diagnoses. V was pared by 3 bases and J by 11 bases, with 13 bases of the junction left unmatched. CDR1 and CDR2 (germline): LNHDA, SQIVND (reference sequence). CDR3 length: 15 amino acids. Study conclusions and caveats: The model forecast ophthalmopathy, anticipating it by a median about six months before onset.

Amplification yielded TCR beta CDR3 regions, with RNA transcripts as the source. The TCR CDR3 first-round RT-PCR relied on the HTBI primer set. TCRdb called the multiplex PCR reads again in MiXCR, with one record for every CDR3 protein. The profile covers about 410,000 distinct CDR3 sequences, with roughly 14% appearing a single time and around 19% taken by the ten largest. The sample was blood. The receptor comes from a woman under 40 with Graves' ophthalmopathy. The chain joins TRBV19 to TRBJ1-5, with 7 bases matching TRBD1. The CDR3 region has the DNA TGTGCCAGTAGTATGTATGACAGGGACCTACCGGCCCAGCATTTT. Translation: CASSMYDRDLPAQHF. The whole variable domain, filled in from reference TRBV19 and TRBJ1-5, reads DGGITQSPKYLFRKEGQNVTLSCEQNLNHDAMYWYRQDPGQGLRLIYYSQIVNDFQKGDIAEGYSVSREKKESFPLTVTSAQKNPTAFYLCASSMYDRDLPAQHFGDGTRLSIL.